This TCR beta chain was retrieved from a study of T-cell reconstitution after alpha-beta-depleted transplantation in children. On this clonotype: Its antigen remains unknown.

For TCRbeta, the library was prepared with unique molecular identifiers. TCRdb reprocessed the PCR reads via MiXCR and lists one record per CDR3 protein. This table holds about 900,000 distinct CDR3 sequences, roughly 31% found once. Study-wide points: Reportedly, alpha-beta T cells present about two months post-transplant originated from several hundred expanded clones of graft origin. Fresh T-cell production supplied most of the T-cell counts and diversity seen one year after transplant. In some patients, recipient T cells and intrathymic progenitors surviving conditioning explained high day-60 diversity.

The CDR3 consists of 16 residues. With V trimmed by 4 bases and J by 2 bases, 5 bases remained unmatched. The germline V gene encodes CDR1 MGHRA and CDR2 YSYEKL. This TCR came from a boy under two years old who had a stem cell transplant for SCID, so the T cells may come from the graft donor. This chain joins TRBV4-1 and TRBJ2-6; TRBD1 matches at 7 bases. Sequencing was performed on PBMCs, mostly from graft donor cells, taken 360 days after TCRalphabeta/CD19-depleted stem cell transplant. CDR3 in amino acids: CASSRITGAGANVLTF. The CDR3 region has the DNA TGCGCCAGCAGCCGAATCACAGGGGCTGGGGCCAACGTCCTGACTTTC.